The 13 T cell receptor beta chains below all came from one sample that was sequenced in a study of neurological immune-mediated disorders. TCRdb recomputed calls from the 5' RACE reads with MiXCR, one row per CDR3 protein. The table lists tens of thousands of distinct CDR3 sequences, 7.2% of them singletons. The sequencing input was CD4+ T cells from blood. These receptors all come from a man over 45 in good health.

This clonotype was seen repeatedly, ten times or more. The chain joins TRBV5-5 to TRBJ2-1, with D uncertain. From germline, CDR1 is SGHKS and CDR2 YYEKEE (reference sequence). This CDR3 has 16 residues. Trimming pared 0 bases from V and 2 bases from J, leaving 12 bases between. The CDR3 coding sequence is TGTGCCAGCAGCTTGGTGGTGGGCTCACCCTACAATGAGCAGTTCTTC. This sequence encodes CASSLVVGSPYNEQFF.

This clonotype has ten or more counts. J is TRBJ1-4 and V is TRBV9, with a possible D match to TRBD1 (6 bases). V shed 1 base and J shed 5 bases, with 9 bases lying between them. Per the germline V gene, CDR1 is SGDLS and CDR2 is YYNGEE. CDR3 length: 14 amino acids. The DNA for the CDR3 is TGTGCCAGCAGCGTATCTCAGGGGAATGAAAAACTGTTTTTT. Translating gives CASSVSQGNEKLFF.

This clonotype was seen at least ten times. The chain carries TRBV29-1 and TRBJ2-1; D is uncertain. V lost 7 bases to trimming and J lost 5 bases, with 15 bases between them. CDR1 is SQVTM, CDR2 ANQGSEA, per germline. The length of the CDR3 is 13 residues. CDR3 in DNA: TGCAGCGCCACCTCCCCCTGGAACAATGAGCAGTTCTTC. This translates into CSATSPWNNEQFF.

This clonotype was counted ten times or more. The chain is built from TRBV18 and TRBJ1-4, with D maybe TRBD1 (6 bases). V lost 5 bases to trimming and J lost 8 bases, with 15 bases between them. The germline V gene has CDR1 KGHSH and CDR2 LQKENI. The CDR3 length is 14 residues. CDR3 amino acids: CASSSSTTGEKLFF. CDR3 sequence (DNA): TGTGCCAGCTCATCCTCTACAACAGGGGAAAAACTGTTTTTT.

This clonotype was recorded many times. The germline gene is not matched at one end of the junction; a read error may be the cause. The chain uses TRBV28 and TRBJ1-2; D is unclear. This CDR3 spans 14 amino acids. The germline gives CDR1 MDHEN, CDR2 SYDVKM. The CDR3 loop reads CVSSRELSLGGYTF. The DNA for the CDR3 is TGTGTCAGCAGCCGGGAGTTGAGCCTAGGAGGCTACACCTTC.

This chain joins TRBV5-5 and TRBJ1-5; D may be TRBD1 (5 bases). The length of the CDR3 is 13 residues. Germline V lookup: CDR1 SGHKS, CDR2 YYEKEE (reference sequence). With 3 bases removed from V and 4 bases from J, the gap between germline ends came to 8 bases. CDR3 amino acids: CASSWKGNQPQHF. The CDR3 nucleotides are TGTGCCAGCAGCTGGAAGGGGAATCAGCCCCAGCATTTT.

The chain is built from TRBV10-3 and TRBJ1-1; tentative D call: TRBD1 (6 bases). CDR3 size: 13 residues. V lost 9 bases and J lost 1, with 12 bases in between. Germline CDR1 ENHRY, CDR2 SYGVKD. The CDR3 here is CAIKQGRNTEAFF. DNA of the CDR3: TGTGCCATAAAACAGGGCCGGAACACTGAAGCTTTCTTT.

This clonotype was counted at least ten times. The chain has TRBV12-3 or TRBV12-4 and TRBJ1-2, with D perhaps TRBD1 (5 bases). There are 15 residues in the CDR3. Trimming took 7 bases from V and 1 from J, leaving 16 bases between them. The DNA for the CDR3 is TGTGCCAGCACCGAAACCGGGGGGTTTAACTATGGCTACACCTTC. Residues: CASTETGGFNYGYTF.

This chain joins TRBV18 and TRBJ2-3, with 14 bases aligning to TRBD2. The CDR3 extends over 15 amino acids. V trimming: 5 bases; J trimming: 5 bases; junction bases outside the gene matches: 3. Germline V gives CDR1 KGHSH, CDR2 LQKENI. The CDR3 loop is CASSFGLAGGDTQYF. CDR3 sequence (DNA): TGTGCCAGCTCATTTGGACTAGCGGGAGGAGATACGCAGTATTTT.

This clonotype has ten or more counts. The chain couples TRBV6-6 to TRBJ2-7; possibly TRBD2 for D (6 bases). The CDR3 is 13 residues long. Germline CDR1 MNHNY, CDR2 SVGAGI (reference sequence). Trimming removed 6 bases from V and 3 bases from J, with 12 bases in between. CDR3 DNA sequence: TGTGCCAGCAGGCTAGCGATCGACTACGAGCAGTACTTC. It encodes CASRLAIDYEQYF.

This clonotype was found many times. V gene TRBV7-2 combines with J gene TRBJ2-1; 8 positions match TRBD2. J lost 0 bases, V lost 5 bases, and 9 bases had no gene match. This CDR3 is built from 17 residues. Germline-derived CDR1 and CDR2 are SGHTA and FQGNSA. The CDR3 is CASSRRVAGTSYNEQFF. The CDR3 bases are TGTGCCAGCAGCCGACGGGTAGCGGGGACCTCCTACAATGAGCAGTTCTTC.

The rearrangement uses TRBV7-2 and TRBJ1-2; the match to TRBD1 covers 9 bases. CDR1 SGHTA and CDR2 FQGNSA come from the germline V gene. This CDR3 is 14 amino acids long. Trimming removed 3 bases from V and 7 bases from J; junction bases left unmatched: 6. The CDR3 protein is CASSFQTGGSGYTF. The DNA for the CDR3 is TGTGCCAGCAGCTTCCAGACAGGGGGGAGTGGCTACACCTTC.

This clonotype was observed many times. The chain joins TRBV7-2 to TRBJ2-3, with 10 bases matching TRBD1. CDR3 length: 16 residues. Germline assignment: CDR1 SGHTA and CDR2 FQGNSA. The V and J ends lost 1 base and 7 bases, in that order; junction bases with no gene match: 8. CDR3 in DNA: TGTGCCAGCAGCTTAGAGGGGACAGGGGCACTACATACGCAGTATTTT. It encodes CASSLEGTGALHTQYF. Based on the CDR3 plus reference TRBV7-2 and TRBJ2-3, the full variable domain is GAGVSQSPSNKVTEKGKDVELRCDPISGHTALYWYRQSLGQGLEFLIYFQGNSAPDKSGLPSDRFSAERTGGSVSTLTIQRTQQEDSAVYLCASSLEGTGALHTQYFGPGTRLTVL.